The clone carrying this T cell receptor beta chain was observed a handful of times. The record originates from a study of cytomegalovirus exposure and HLA in healthy donors. Germline CDR1 and CDR2: SQVTM and ANQGSEA. CDR3 size: 12 residues. Trimming left V 3 bases short and J 0 bases short, with 4 bases between. Researchers ran the PCR with 60 Vbeta and 13 Jbeta primers. Profiled with immunoSEQ multiplex PCR; TCRdb holds only in-frame clones, not every one. The data hold under 150,000 clones, with roughly 79% observed a single time. This chain joins TRBV29-1 and TRBJ2-3; no reliable D call. The sequencing sample was made of PBMCs. This receptor was taken from a woman in her 30s in good health and CMV-seronegative. CDR3 sequence: CSVDVSTDTQYF. CDR3 in DNA: TGCAGCGTTGACGTCAGCACAGATACGCAGTATTTT.